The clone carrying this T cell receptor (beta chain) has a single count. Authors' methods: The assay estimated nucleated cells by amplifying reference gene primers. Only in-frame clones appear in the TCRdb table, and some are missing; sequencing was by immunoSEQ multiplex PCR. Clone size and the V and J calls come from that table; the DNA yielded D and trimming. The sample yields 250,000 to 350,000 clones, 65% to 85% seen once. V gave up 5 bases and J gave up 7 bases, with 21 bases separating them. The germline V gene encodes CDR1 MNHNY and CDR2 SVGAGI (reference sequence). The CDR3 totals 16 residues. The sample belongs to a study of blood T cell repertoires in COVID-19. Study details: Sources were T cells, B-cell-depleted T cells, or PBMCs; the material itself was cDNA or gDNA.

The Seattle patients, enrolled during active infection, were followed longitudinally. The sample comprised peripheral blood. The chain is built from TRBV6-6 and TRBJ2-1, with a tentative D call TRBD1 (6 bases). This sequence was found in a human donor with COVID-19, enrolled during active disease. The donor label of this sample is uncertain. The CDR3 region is CASSPAGGLVSNEQFF. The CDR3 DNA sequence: TGTGCCAGCAGTCCTGCTGGGGGCCTGGTCTCAAATGAGCAGTTCTTC.